This TCR beta chain emerged from a study of blood T cells in healthy people across ages. Study-level points and caveats: Per million T cells, TCR beta diversity dropped about linearly as age rose.

Germline values: CDR1 SQVTM, CDR2 ANQGSEA. V lost 3 bases and J lost 13, with 15 bases in between. There are 11 residues in the CDR3. Total RNA was isolated from each sample in quantities of at least 6 micrograms. For the second PCR, which ran for roughly 6 to 12 cycles, a sample-barcoded 5' primer and a J-beta primer mix were used. One entry per CDR3 protein, called by TCRdb with MiXCR from the 5' RACE reads. The sample consists of approximately 1,000,000 distinct CDR3 sequences, 40% to 45% of them appearing once. Only a few counts were recorded for this clonotype. Antigen unknown. This TCR derives from an older woman in good health. The V gene is TRBV29-1, the J gene TRBJ1-2; TRBD1 is a possible D gene (5 bases). The sequenced sample consisted of blood. Written as DNA, the CDR3 is TGCAGCGTTGAGAGGGAGGGGAGGCTCACCTTC. This codes for CSVEREGRLTF.